The rows below give T cell receptor beta chains drawn from one sample of a study of molecular identifiers for immune sequencing clone quantification. TCRdb fed the PCR reads into MiXCR, producing one record per CDR3 protein. The sample yields over 85,000 distinct CDR3 sequences, about 35% seen once. Input material: naive CD8+ T cells from blood, with Jurkat cell RNA spiked in. The receptors shown here come from a human donor in good health. Some libraries in this study had Jurkat cell RNA spiked in. Each CDR3 is given with its conserved first and last residue. Each record gives: J gene, V gene, D gene, clone size, CDR3 DNA, CDR3 protein. The D gene is left open where the match is weak. Part of the rows lack a size; the others show once, few, many or a class for expanded clones.

J gene: TRBJ2-7; V gene: TRBV6-1; D gene: TRBD1; clone size: few; CDR3 DNA: TGTGCCAGCAGCGTCCCGGGACAGGGTGGATACGAGCAGTACTTC; CDR3 protein: CASSVPGQGGYEQYF
J gene: TRBJ2-1; V gene: TRBV10-3; D gene: NA; clone size: few; CDR3 DNA: TGTGCCATCAGTCTAGCCCACAATGAGCAGTTCTTC; CDR3 protein: CAISLAHNEQFF
J gene: TRBJ2-1; V gene: TRBV14; D gene: NA; clone size: many; CDR3 DNA: TGTGCCAGCAGCCCCCAGGGGCGGTCCTACAATGAGCAGTTCTTC; CDR3 protein: CASSPQGRSYNEQFF
J gene: TRBJ2-3; V gene: TRBV19; D gene: NA; clone size: many; CDR3 DNA: TGTGCCAGTAGTATCGGGAGCAGGGGCACAGATACGCAGTATTTT; CDR3 protein: CASSIGSRGTDTQYF
J gene: TRBJ2-7; V gene: TRBV12-3/TRBV12-4; D gene: NA; clone size: NA; CDR3 DNA: TGTGCCAGCAGACTAGAGGCGGGGAGCTCCTATGAACAGTACTTC; CDR3 protein: CASRLEAGSSYEQYF
J gene: TRBJ2-3; V gene: TRBV20-1; D gene: NA; clone size: NA; CDR3 DNA: TGCAGTGCTAGAGGGGGTTATAGCGTAACAGATACGCAGTATTTT; CDR3 protein: CSARGGYSVTDTQYF
J gene: TRBJ2-1; V gene: TRBV7-3; D gene: NA; clone size: NA; CDR3 DNA: TGTGCCAGCAGCCCCGTCAAAAGTGGTGAGCAGTTCTTC; CDR3 protein: CASSPVKSGEQFF
J gene: TRBJ2-3; V gene: TRBV24-1; D gene: TRBD2; clone size: NA; CDR3 DNA: TGTGCCACCAGCGGGACATGGGTTAGCGGGAGGCCCCTAGGCACAGATACGCAGTATTTT; CDR3 protein: CATSGTWVSGRPLGTDTQYF
J gene: TRBJ1-1; V gene: TRBV7-9; D gene: NA; clone size: NA; CDR3 DNA: TGTGCCAGCATGAGTTCAGGGGATCCTTCTGCTTTCTTT; CDR3 protein: CASMSSGDPSAFF
J gene: TRBJ2-1; V gene: TRBV12-3/TRBV12-4; D gene: NA; clone size: few; CDR3 DNA: TGTGCCAGCAGCCACTTCAATGAGCAGTTCTTC; CDR3 protein: CASSHFNEQFF
J gene: TRBJ2-2; V gene: TRBV6-2/TRBV6-3; D gene: NA; clone size: many; CDR3 DNA: TGTGCCAGCAAAGACAGATTAGCCGGGGAGCTGTTTTTT; CDR3 protein: CASKDRLAGELFF
J gene: TRBJ2-3; V gene: TRBV4-3; D gene: TRBD1; clone size: NA; CDR3 DNA: TGCGCCAGCAGCCAAGGGGCAGGGGGTGGAGATACGCAGTATTTT; CDR3 protein: CASSQGAGGGDTQYF
J gene: TRBJ2-7; V gene: TRBV4-2; D gene: NA; clone size: NA; CDR3 DNA: TGTGCCAGCAGCACCGCCCTAGACTACGAGCAGTACTTC; CDR3 protein: CASSTALDYEQYF
J gene: TRBJ2-1; V gene: TRBV29-1; D gene: NA; clone size: NA; CDR3 DNA: TGCAGCGTTGGCCCGGGACTTTGGGGGAATGAGCAGTTCTTC; CDR3 protein: CSVGPGLWGNEQFF
J gene: TRBJ2-7; V gene: TRBV7-9; D gene: NA; clone size: NA; CDR3 DNA: TGTGCCAGCAGCTCTCCTGCGACGGGCTACGAGCAGTACTTC; CDR3 protein: CASSSPATGYEQYF
J gene: TRBJ2-5; V gene: TRBV7-6; D gene: NA; clone size: NA; CDR3 DNA: TGTGCCAGCAAAGATCCAGGTCCCCAAGCGACCCAGTACTTC; CDR3 protein: CASKDPGPQATQYF
J gene: TRBJ1-6; V gene: TRBV4-2; D gene: NA; clone size: few; CDR3 DNA: TGTGCCAGCAGCCGCGCCGGGACGGCCTATAATTCACCCCTCCACTTT; CDR3 protein: CASSRAGTAYNSPLHF
J gene: TRBJ2-1; V gene: TRBV7-3; D gene: NA; clone size: NA; CDR3 DNA: TGTGCCAGCAGCCGGACCGGGGGCCGATACAATGAGCAGTTCTTC; CDR3 protein: CASSRTGGRYNEQFF
J gene: TRBJ2-6; V gene: TRBV19; D gene: NA; clone size: NA; CDR3 DNA: TGTGCCAGTAGTATGACACGGGCCAACGTCCTGACTTTC; CDR3 protein: CASSMTRANVLTF
J gene: TRBJ2-3; V gene: TRBV5-6; D gene: NA; clone size: NA; CDR3 DNA: TGTGCCAGCAGCTTGGGGGGGATCCCAGATACGCAGTATTTT; CDR3 protein: CASSLGGIPDTQYF
J gene: TRBJ1-5; V gene: TRBV12-3/TRBV12-4; D gene: NA; clone size: NA; CDR3 DNA: TGTGCCAGCAGATATTATCCGGGAAAGGTGAACCAGCCCCAGCATTTT; CDR3 protein: CASRYYPGKVNQPQHF
J gene: TRBJ2-1; V gene: TRBV5-3; D gene: NA; clone size: few; CDR3 DNA: TGTGCCAGCAGAGAGGGGTACAATGAGCAGTTCTTC; CDR3 protein: CASREGYNEQFF